This entry concerns a single T cell receptor beta chain. Its target is unknown. 13 Jbeta primers and 60 Vbeta primers were used for the PCR. The assay was immunoSEQ multiplex PCR, and TCRdb's table has in-frame clones only and misses some. The sample includes 200,000 or so clones. These data are taken from a study of cytomegalovirus exposure and HLA in healthy donors. Across the whole study: An earlier analysis found 100 million or so unique TCR beta sequences from about 190 million T cells. Regarding the study as a whole: In a later analysis, TCR beta V- and J-gene trimming showed a link to a missense DCLRE1C variant. Later work associated fewer than 20,000 TCR beta sequences with HLA alleles at 0.05 false discovery rate. Later analysis placed DRB1 highest and HLA-C lowest in TCR association rates, which differed by HLA locus.

This CDR3 is built from 15 residues. The V gene's germline CDR1 is SEHNR and CDR2 FQNEAQ (reference sequence). With V trimmed by 4 bases and J by 1 base, 6 bases remained unmatched. The receptor comes from a girl aged 2 to 9 in good health and CMV-seropositive. The genes are TRBV7-9 and TRBJ1-1, with 7 nucleotides matching TRBD1. Material for sequencing was PBMCs. The CDR3 spells CASSSKGQRNTEAFF. CDR3 DNA: TGTGCCAGCAGCTCCAAGGGACAGCGGAACACTGAAGCTTTCTTT. Based on the CDR3 plus reference TRBV7-9 and TRBJ1-1, the full variable domain is DTGVSQNPRHKITKRGQNVTFRCDPISEHNRLYWYRQTLGQGPEFLTYFQNEAQLEKSRLLSDRFSAERPKGSFSTLEIQRTEQGDSAMYLCASSSKGQRNTEAFFGQGTRLTVV.